The T cell receptor beta chain under discussion was sequenced for a study of shared clonotypes between healthy human individuals. The CDR3 contains 15 residues. V lost 2 bases, J lost 7 bases, and 5 bases stayed unmatched. Germline CDR1 and CDR2: KGHSH and LQKENI. The data were produced by immunoSEQ multiplex PCR, yet TCRdb's version contains in-frame clones alone and is incomplete. In the table there are 640,000 or so clones, 72% of which are singletons. The rearrangement links TRBV18 to TRBJ2-1, with 10 nucleotides matching TRBD2. The TCR was taken from a woman under 40 in good health. The sample was memory CD4+ T cells sorted from blood. Described subset: CD45RA-negative fraction. The CDR3 loop is CASSPSGGARNEQFF. The CDR3 DNA reads as TGTGCCAGCTCACCAAGCGGGGGGGCGAGGAATGAGCAGTTCTTC.